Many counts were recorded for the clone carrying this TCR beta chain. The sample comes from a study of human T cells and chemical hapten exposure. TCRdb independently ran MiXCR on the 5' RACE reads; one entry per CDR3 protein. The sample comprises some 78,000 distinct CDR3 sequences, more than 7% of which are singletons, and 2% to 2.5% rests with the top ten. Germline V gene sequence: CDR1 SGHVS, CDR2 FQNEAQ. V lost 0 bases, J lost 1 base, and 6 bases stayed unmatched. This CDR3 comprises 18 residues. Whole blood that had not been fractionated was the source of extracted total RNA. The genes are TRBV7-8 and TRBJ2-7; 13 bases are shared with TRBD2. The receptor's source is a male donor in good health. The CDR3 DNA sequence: TGTGCCAGCAGCTTAGCCTTAGGGACTAGCGGGGCTTCCTACGAGCAGTACTTC. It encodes CASSLALGTSGASYEQYF.